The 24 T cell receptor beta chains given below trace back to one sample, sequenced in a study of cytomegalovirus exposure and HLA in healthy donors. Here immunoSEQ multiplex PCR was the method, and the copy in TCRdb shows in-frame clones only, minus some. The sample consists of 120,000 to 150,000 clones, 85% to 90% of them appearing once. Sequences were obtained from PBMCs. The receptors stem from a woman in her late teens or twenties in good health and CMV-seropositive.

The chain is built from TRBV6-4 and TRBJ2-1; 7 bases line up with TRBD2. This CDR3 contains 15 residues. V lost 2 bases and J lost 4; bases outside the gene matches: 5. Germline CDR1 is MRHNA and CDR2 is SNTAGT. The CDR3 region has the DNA TGTGCCAGCAGTGACAGGGCGGGAGCGTACAATGAGCAGTTCTTC. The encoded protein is CASSDRAGAYNEQFF.

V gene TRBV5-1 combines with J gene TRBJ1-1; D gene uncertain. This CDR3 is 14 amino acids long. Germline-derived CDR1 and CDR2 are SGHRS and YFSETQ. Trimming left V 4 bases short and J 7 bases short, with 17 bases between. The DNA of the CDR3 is TGCGCCAGCAGCCTTGACACGGTTCGGGATGAAGCTTTCTTT. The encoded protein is CASSLDTVRDEAFF.

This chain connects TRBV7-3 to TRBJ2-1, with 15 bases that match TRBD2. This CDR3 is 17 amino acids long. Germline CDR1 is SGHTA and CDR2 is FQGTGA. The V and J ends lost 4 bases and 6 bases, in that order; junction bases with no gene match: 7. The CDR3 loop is CASSSLRTSGRANEQFF. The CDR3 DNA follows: TGTGCCAGCAGCTCCCTAAGGACTAGCGGGAGGGCCAATGAGCAGTTCTTC.

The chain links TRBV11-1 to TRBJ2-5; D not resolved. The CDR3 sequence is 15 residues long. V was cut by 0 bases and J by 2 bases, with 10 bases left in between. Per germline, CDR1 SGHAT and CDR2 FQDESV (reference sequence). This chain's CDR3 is CASSLAPHSQETQYF. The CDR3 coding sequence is TGTGCCAGCAGCTTAGCGCCTCACAGTCAAGAGACCCAGTACTTC. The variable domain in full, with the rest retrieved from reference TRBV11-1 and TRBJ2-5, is EAEVAQSPRYKITEKSQAVAFWCDPISGHATLYWYRQILGQGPELLVQFQDESVVDDSQLPKDRFSAERLKGVDSTLKIQPAELGDSAMYLCASSLAPHSQETQYFGPGTRLLVL.

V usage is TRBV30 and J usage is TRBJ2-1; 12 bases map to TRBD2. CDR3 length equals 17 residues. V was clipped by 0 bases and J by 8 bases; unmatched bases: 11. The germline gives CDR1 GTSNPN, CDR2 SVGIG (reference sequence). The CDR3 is CAWSVALAGGPRDEQFF. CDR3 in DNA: TGTGCCTGGAGTGTGGCCCTAGCGGGAGGGCCTAGGGATGAGCAGTTCTTC.

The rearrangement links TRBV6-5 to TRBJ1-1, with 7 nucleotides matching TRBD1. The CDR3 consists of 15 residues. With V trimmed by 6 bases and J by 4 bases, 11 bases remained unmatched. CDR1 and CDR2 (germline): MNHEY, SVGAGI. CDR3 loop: CASRRGRFFSTEAFF. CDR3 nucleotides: TGTGCCAGCAGGAGGGGGCGTTTCTTTAGCACTGAAGCTTTCTTT.

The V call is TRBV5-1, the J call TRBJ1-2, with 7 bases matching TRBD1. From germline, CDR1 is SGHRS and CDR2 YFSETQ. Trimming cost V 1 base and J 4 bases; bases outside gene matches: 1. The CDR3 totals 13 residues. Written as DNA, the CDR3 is TGCGCCAGCAGCTTGACAGGGGCCTATGGCTACACCTTC. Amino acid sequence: CASSLTGAYGYTF.

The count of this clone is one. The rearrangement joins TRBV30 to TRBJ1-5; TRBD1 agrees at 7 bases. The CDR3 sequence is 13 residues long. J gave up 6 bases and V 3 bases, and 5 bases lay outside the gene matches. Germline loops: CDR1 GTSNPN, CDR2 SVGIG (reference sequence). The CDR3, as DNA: TGTGCCTGGAGCAGGGGGGAGAGTCAGCCCCAGCATTTT. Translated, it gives CAWSRGESQPQHF.

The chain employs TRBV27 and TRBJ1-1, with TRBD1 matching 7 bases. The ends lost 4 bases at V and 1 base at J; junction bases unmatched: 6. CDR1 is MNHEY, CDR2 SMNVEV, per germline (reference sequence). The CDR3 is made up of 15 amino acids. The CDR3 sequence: CASSSIGTENTEAFF. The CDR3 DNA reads TGTGCCAGCAGTTCGATCGGGACAGAGAACACTGAAGCTTTCTTT.

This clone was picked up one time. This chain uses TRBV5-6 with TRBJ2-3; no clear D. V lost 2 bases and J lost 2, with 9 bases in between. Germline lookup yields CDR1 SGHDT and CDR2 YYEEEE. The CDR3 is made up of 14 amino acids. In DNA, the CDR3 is TGTGCCAGCAGCTTCGGAGTCCTCACAGATACGCAGTATTTT. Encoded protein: CASSFGVLTDTQYF.

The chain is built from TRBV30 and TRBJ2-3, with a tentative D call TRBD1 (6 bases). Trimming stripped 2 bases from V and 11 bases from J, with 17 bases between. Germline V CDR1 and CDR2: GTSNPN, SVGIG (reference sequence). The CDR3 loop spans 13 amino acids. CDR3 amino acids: CAWSPGQPLRQYF. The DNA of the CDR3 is TGTGCCTGGAGTCCAGGACAGCCTCTTAGGCAGTATTTT.

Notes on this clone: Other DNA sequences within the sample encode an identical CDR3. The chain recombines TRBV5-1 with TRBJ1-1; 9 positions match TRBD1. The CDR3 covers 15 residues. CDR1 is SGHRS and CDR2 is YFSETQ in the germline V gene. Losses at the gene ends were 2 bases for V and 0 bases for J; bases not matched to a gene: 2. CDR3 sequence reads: CASSFDRGVNTEAFF. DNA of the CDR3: TGCGCCAGCAGCTTCGACAGGGGGGTGAACACTGAAGCTTTCTTT.

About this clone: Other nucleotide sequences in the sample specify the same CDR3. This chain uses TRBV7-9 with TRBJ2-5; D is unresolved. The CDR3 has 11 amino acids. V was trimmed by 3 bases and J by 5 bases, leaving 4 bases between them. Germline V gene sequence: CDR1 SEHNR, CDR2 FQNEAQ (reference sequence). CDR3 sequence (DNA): TGTGCCAGCAGCTTCGGGGAGACCCAGTACTTC. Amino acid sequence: CASSFGETQYF.

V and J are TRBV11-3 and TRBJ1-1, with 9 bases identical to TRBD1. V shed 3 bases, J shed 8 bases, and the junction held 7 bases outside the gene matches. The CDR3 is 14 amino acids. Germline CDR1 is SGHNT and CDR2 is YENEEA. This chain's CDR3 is CASSFGQGTREAFF. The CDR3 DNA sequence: TGTGCCAGCAGCTTCGGACAGGGGACTAGGGAAGCTTTCTTT.

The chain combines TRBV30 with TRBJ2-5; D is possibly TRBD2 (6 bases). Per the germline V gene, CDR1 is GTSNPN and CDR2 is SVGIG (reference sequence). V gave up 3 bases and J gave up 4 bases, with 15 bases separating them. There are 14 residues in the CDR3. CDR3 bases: TGTGCCTGGAGGAGGGACTCCCTGGTAGAGACCCAGTACTTC. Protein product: CAWRRDSLVETQYF.

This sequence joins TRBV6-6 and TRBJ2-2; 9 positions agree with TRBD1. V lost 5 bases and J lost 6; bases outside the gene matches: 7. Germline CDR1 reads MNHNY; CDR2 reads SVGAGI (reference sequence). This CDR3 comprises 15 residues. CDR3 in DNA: TGTGCCAGCAGTAAACCGGGACAGGGTTCCGGGGAGCTGTTTTTT. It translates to CASSKPGQGSGELFF.

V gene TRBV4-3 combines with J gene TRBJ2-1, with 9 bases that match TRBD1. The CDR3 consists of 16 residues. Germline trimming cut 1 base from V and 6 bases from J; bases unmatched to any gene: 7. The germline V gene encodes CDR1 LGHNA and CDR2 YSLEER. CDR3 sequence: CASSQGQGEASNEQFF. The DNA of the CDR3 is TGCGCCAGCAGCCAAGGACAGGGGGAAGCCAGCAATGAGCAGTTCTTC.

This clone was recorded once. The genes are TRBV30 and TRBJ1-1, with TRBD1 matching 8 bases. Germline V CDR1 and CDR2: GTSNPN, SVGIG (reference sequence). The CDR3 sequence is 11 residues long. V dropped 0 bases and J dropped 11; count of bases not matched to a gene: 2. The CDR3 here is CAWSVQGGAFF. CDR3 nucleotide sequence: TGTGCCTGGAGTGTACAGGGGGGTGCTTTCTTT.

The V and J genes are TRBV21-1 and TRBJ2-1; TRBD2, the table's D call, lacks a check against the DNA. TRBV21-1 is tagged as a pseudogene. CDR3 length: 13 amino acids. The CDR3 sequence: CASKGTIYNEQFF. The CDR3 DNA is TGTGCCAGCAAAGGGACTATCTACAATGAGCAGTTCTTC.

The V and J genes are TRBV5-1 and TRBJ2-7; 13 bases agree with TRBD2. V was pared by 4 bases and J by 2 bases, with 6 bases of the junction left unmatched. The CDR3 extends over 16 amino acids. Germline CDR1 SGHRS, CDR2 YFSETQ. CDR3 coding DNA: TGCGCCAGCAGCGTCGGGACTAGCGGGGTAGCCTACGAGCAGTACTTC. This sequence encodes CASSVGTSGVAYEQYF.

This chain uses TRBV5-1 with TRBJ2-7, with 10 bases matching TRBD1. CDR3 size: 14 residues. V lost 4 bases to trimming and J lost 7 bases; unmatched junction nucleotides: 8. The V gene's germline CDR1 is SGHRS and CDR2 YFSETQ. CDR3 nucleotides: TGCGCCAGCAGCGAGGACAGGGGGGGAATTGAGCAGTACTTC. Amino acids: CASSEDRGGIEQYF. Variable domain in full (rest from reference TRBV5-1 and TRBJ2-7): KAGVTQTPRYLIKTRGQQVTLSCSPISGHRSVSWYQQTPGQGLQFLFEYFSETQRNKGNFPGRFSGRQFSNSRSEMNVSTLELGDSALYLCASSEDRGGIEQYFGPGTRLTVT.

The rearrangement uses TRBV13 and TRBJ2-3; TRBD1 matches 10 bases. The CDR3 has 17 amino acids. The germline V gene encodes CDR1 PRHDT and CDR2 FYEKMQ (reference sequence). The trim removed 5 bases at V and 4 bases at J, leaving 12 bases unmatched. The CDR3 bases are TGTGCCAGCAGCCATACATCCGCGACAGGGGGCGCAGATACGCAGTATTTT. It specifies CASSHTSATGGADTQYF.

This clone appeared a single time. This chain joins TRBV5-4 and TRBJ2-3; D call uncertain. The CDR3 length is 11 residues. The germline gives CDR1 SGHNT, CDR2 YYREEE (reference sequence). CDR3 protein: CASSQADTQYF. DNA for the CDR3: TGTGCGAGTTCCCAGGCAGATACGCAGTATTTT.

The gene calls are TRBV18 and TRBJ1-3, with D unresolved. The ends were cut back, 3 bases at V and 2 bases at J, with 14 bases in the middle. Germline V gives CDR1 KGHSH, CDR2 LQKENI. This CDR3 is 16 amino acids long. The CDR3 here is CASSPPGRTTGNTIYF. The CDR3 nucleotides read TGTGCCAGCTCACCCCCCGGCAGGACTACTGGAAACACCATATATTTT. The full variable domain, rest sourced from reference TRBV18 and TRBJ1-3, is NAGVMQNPRHLVRRRGQEARLRCSPMKGHSHVYWYRQLPEEGLKFMVYLQKENIIDESGMPKERFSAEFPKEGPSILRIQQVVRGDSAAYFCASSPPGRTTGNTIYFGEGSWLTVV.